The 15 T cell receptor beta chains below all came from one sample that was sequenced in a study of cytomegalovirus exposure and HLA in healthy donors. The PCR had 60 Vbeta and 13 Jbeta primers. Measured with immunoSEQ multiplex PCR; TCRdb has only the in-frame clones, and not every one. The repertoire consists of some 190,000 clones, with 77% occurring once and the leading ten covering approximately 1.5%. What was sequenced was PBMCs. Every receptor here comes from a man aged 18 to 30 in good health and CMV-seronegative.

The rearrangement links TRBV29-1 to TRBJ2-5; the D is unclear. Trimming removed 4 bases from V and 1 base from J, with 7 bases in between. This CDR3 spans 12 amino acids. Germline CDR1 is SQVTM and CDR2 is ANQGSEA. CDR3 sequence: CSVGHTQETQYF. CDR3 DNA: TGCAGCGTTGGACATACCCAAGAGACCCAGTACTTC. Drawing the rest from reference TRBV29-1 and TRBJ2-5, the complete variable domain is SAVISQKPSRDICQRGTSLTIQCQVDSQVTMMFWYRQQPGQSLTLIATANQGSEATYESGFVIDKFPISRPNLTFSTLTVSNMSPEDSSIYLCSVGHTQETQYFGPGTRLLVL.

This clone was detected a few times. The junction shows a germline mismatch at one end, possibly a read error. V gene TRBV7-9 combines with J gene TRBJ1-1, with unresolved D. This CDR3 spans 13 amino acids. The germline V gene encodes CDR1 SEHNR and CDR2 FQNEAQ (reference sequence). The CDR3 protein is CASSLAWNSEAFF. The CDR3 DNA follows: TGTGCCAGCAGCTTAGCATGGAACAGTGAAGCTTTCTTT.

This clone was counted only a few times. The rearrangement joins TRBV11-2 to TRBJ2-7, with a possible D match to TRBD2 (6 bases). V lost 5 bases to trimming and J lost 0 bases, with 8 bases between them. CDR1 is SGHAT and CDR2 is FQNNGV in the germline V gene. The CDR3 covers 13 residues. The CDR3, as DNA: TGTGCCAGCAGCCGGGGACTCTCCTACGAGCAGTACTTC. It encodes CASSRGLSYEQYF.

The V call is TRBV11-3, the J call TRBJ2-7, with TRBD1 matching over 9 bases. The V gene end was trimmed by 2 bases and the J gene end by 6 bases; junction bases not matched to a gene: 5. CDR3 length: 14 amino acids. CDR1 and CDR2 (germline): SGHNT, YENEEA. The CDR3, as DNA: TGTGCCAGCAGCTTACGGACAGGGGAGGCCGAGCAGTACTTC. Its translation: CASSLRTGEAEQYF. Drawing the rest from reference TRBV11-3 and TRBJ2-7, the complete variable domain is EAGVVQSPRYKIIEKKQPVAFWCNPISGHNTLYWYLQNLGQGPELLIRYENEEAVDDSQLPKDRFSAERLKGVDSTLKIQPAELGDSAVYLCASSLRTGEAEQYFGPGTRLTVT.

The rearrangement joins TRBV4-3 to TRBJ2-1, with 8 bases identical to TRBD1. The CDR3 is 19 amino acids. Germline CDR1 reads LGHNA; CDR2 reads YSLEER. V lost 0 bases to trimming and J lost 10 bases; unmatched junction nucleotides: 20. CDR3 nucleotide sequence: TGCGCCAGCAGCCAAGAATGCCTAGTGGCAGGGGGCGGTTTGTGCGAGCAGTTCTTC. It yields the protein CASSQECLVAGGGLCEQFF.

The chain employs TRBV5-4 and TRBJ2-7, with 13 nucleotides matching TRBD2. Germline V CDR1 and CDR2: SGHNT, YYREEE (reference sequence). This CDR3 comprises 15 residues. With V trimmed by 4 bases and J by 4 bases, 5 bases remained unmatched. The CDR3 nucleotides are TGTGCCAGCAGCCAGGGACTAGCGGGATTGTACGAGCAGTACTTC. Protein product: CASSQGLAGLYEQYF.

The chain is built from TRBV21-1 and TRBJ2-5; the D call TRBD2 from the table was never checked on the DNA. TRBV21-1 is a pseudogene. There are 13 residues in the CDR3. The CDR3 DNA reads TGTGCCAGCAGCTCCCGGGAGGGTGAGACCCAGTACTTC. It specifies CASSSREGETQYF.

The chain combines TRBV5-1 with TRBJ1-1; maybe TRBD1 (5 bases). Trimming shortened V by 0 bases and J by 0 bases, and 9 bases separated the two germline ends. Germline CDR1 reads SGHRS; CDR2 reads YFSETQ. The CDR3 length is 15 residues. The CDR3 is CASSLGRAVNTEAFF. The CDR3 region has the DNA TGCGCCAGCAGCTTGGGCAGGGCGGTGAACACTGAAGCTTTCTTT.

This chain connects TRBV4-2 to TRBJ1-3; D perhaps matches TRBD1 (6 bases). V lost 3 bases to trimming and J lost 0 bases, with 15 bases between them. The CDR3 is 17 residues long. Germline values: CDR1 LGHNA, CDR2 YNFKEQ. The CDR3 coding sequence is TGTGCCAGCAGCCAGGCTAGACAGGTGGTCTCTGGAAACACCATATATTTT. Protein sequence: CASSQARQVVSGNTIYF.

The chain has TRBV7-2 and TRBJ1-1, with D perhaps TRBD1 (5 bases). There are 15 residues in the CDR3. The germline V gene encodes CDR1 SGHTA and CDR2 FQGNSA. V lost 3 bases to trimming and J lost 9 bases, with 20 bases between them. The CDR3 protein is CASSFNSRGPRKAFF. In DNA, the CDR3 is TGTGCCAGCAGCTTTAATTCTAGGGGTCCTAGGAAAGCTTTCTTT.

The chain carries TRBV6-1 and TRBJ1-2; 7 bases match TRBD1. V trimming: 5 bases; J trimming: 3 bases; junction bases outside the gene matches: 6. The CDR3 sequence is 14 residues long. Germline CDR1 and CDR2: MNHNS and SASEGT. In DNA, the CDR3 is TGTGCCAGCAGTCCAGGGGGACGGGACTATGGCTACACCTTC. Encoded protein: CASSPGGRDYGYTF.

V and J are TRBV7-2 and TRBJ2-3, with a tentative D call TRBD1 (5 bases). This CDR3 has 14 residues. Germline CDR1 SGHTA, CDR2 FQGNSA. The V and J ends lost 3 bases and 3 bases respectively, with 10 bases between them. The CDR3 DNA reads TGTGCCAGCAGCTTGACCCCAGGGACAGATACGCAGTATTTT. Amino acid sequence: CASSLTPGTDTQYF.

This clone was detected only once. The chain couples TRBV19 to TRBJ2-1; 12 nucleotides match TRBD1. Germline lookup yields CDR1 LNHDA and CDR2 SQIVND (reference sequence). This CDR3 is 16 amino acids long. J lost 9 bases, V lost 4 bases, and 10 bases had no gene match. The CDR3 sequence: CASSTLPGQGASEQFF. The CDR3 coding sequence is TGTGCCAGTAGTACGCTCCCGGGACAGGGGGCAAGTGAGCAGTTCTTC.

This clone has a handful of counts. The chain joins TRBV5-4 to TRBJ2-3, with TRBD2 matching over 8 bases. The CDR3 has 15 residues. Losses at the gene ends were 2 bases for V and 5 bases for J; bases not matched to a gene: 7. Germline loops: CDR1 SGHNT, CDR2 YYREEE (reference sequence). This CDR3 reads CASSFRGGQIDTQYF. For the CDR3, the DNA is TGTGCCAGCAGCTTCCGGGGGGGCCAAATAGATACGCAGTATTTT. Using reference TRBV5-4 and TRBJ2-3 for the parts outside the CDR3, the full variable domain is ETGVTQSPTHLIKTRGQQVTLRCSSQSGHNTVSWYQQALGQGPQFIFQYYREEENGRGNFPPRFSGLQFPNYSSELNVNALELDDSALYLCASSFRGGQIDTQYFGPGTRLTVL.

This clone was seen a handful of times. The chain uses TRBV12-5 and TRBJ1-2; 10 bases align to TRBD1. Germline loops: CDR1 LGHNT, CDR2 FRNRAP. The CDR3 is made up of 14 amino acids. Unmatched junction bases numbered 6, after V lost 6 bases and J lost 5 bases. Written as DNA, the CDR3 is TGTGCTAGTGGCACCGGGACAGGGGTTTATGGCTACACCTTC. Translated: CASGTGTGVYGYTF.